This entry lists 32 T cell receptor beta chains sequenced from one sample in a study of metastatic and nonmetastatic thyroid tumors. TCRdb re-processed the PCR reads through MiXCR. The table records approximately 15,000 clones, about 32% of them present only once. Thyroid surgery had not been preceded by any treatment in any patient. Sequencing was performed on tumor tissue. All receptors come from a male donor with papillary thyroid cancer or a benign thyroid nodule (not recorded which). Some clones in this sample may be carry-over from other donors' samples.

This clone qualifies as medium-sized. The J gene is TRBJ2-3, the V gene TRBV2; D possibly corresponds to TRBD2 (6 bases). This CDR3 contains 15 residues. V gave up 0 bases and J gave up 2 bases, with 9 bases separating them. Germline V gene data show CDR1 as SNHLY and CDR2 as FYNNEI. CDR3 loop: CASSEAVAVTDTQYF. The CDR3 bases are TGTGCCAGCAGTGAAGCGGTAGCGGTCACAGATACGCAGTATTTT.

This clone was found a few times. The gene calls are TRBV6-1 and TRBJ1-6, with a weak D call TRBD1 (5 bases). This CDR3 spans 12 amino acids. The V end was cut by 5 bases, the J end by 14 bases, with 13 bases between. CDR1 MNHNS and CDR2 SASEGT come from the germline V gene. CDR3 coding DNA: TGTGCCAGCAGTCTGGGGCCCTTCACCCTCCACTTT. Translated: CASSLGPFTLHF.

By its share, this clone is medium-sized. The V call is TRBV2, the J call TRBJ2-5; D is possibly TRBD2 (5 bases). V dropped 4 bases and J dropped 4 bases, with 10 bases sitting between them. Germline V gene data show CDR1 as SNHLY and CDR2 as FYNNEI. This CDR3 has 13 residues. The CDR3 DNA reads as TGTGCCAGCAGTGGGAGGCACCGAGAGACCCAGTACTTC. Translated: CASSGRHRETQYF.

The table lists this clone with a few counts. This chain uses TRBV6-1 with TRBJ1-3, with 8 positions matching TRBD1. The length of the CDR3 is 16 residues. The V gene end was trimmed by 0 bases and the J gene end by 4 bases; junction bases not matched to a gene: 5. Germline lookup yields CDR1 MNHNS and CDR2 SASEGT. CDR3 residues: CASSEAQGTGGNTIYF. As DNA, the CDR3 is TGTGCCAGCAGTGAAGCGCAGGGGACAGGCGGAAACACCATATATTTT.

The chain uses TRBV28 and TRBJ1-2, with D tentatively TRBD1 (6 bases). V shed 7 bases and J shed 8 bases, with 23 bases lying between them. CDR3 length equals 15 residues. Germline CDR1 MDHEN, CDR2 SYDVKM. The CDR3 here is CASNRDIRGRGGYTF. The CDR3 nucleotides are TGTGCCAGCAATCGGGATATCCGGGGGCGCGGGGGCTACACCTTC.

This clone was seen at least ten times. The V and J genes are TRBV20-1 and TRBJ2-5, with 7 bases that match TRBD1. With 4 bases clipped from V and 3 bases from J, the junction kept 11 bases outside the gene matches. CDR1 DFQATT and CDR2 SNEGSKA come from the germline V gene (reference sequence). This CDR3 is 15 amino acids long. This chain's CDR3 is CSATRHPTGKETQYF. In DNA, the CDR3 is TGCAGTGCTACCCGACACCCGACAGGGAAAGAGACCCAGTACTTC.

This chain joins TRBV20-1 and TRBJ1-6; 7 bases line up with TRBD1. CDR1 is DFQATT, CDR2 SNEGSKA, per germline (reference sequence). Trimming at V came to 0 bases and at J to 10 bases, leaving 0 bases not matched to a gene. The CDR3 is 12 amino acids. This CDR3 is CSAREGGSPLHF. DNA of the CDR3: TGCAGTGCTAGAGAAGGGGGCTCACCCCTCCACTTT.

Many counts were recorded for this clone. At one boundary the junction diverges from the germline segment, which might be a read error. The chain joins TRBV7-7 to TRBJ2-5; the D is unclear. The CDR3 extends over 15 amino acids. CDR1 and CDR2 from the germline V gene are SSHAT and FNYEAQ (reference sequence). Here the CDR3 reads CASSLLPAAQETQYF. Here the CDR3 DNA reads TGTGCTAGCAGCTTGCTCCCAGCAGCCCAAGAGACCCAGTACTTC.

The genes are TRBV20-1 and TRBJ1-2; D ambiguous. This CDR3 has 13 amino acids. Germline CDR1 reads DFQATT; CDR2 reads SNEGSKA (reference sequence). V was trimmed by 4 bases and J by 3 bases, leaving 12 bases between them. The CDR3 nucleotides are TGCAGTGCTAAACCTAGGAGGGACTATGGCTACACCTTC. Amino acids: CSAKPRRDYGYTF.

By sample fraction, this clone is medium-sized (0.01 to 0.1%). V usage is TRBV20-1 and J usage is TRBJ1-1; D is possibly TRBD1 (5 bases). This CDR3 region has 12 residues. Germline V gene data show CDR1 as DFQATT and CDR2 as SNEGSKA (reference sequence). Trimming shortened V by 3 bases and J by 10 bases, and 15 bases separated the two germline ends. The CDR3 sequence is CSASLGPGGAFF. DNA for the CDR3: TGCAGTGCTAGTTTGGGGCCCGGGGGAGCTTTCTTT.

The chain couples TRBV19 to TRBJ1-1; no reliable D call. From germline, CDR1 is LNHDA and CDR2 SQIVND (reference sequence). The CDR3 totals 14 residues. The V end was cut by 2 bases, the J end by 4 bases, with 11 bases between. CDR3: CASSISGGSTEAFF. The CDR3, as DNA: TGTGCCAGTAGTATAAGTGGAGGGTCCACTGAAGCTTTCTTT.

This clone was observed at least ten times. This rearrangement joins TRBV30 to TRBJ1-1, with unresolved D. Germline V gene data show CDR1 as GTSNPN and CDR2 as SVGIG (reference sequence). The CDR3 spans 13 residues. Deletions cut 3 bases from V and 4 bases from J, with 12 bases between. The CDR3 DNA reads TGTGCCTGGAGGCGGGGTTTGGGCACTGAAGCTTTCTTT. Protein: CAWRRGLGTEAFF.

This clone occurred a few times. The chain has TRBV5-1 and TRBJ1-1; 10 nucleotides agree with TRBD1. V shed 4 bases and J 4 bases; nucleotides not matched to a gene: 4. Germline V gene lookup returns CDR1 SGHRS and CDR2 YFSETQ. The CDR3 sequence is 14 residues long. As DNA, the CDR3 is TGCGCCAGCAGCCCCGGGACAGGGGTCACTGAAGCTTTCTTT. Translation gives CASSPGTGVTEAFF.

This clone is categorized as medium-sized. The chain has TRBV20-1 and TRBJ2-5; 11 nucleotides match TRBD2. V was pared by 1 base and J by 4 bases, with 8 bases of the junction left unmatched. The CDR3 runs 16 residues. Germline V gene data show CDR1 as DFQATT and CDR2 as SNEGSKA (reference sequence). The CDR3 bases are TGCAGTGCTAGAGGCTTAGCGGGGGGGGATTCAGAGACCCAGTACTTC. It encodes CSARGLAGGDSETQYF.

V and J are TRBV5-1 and TRBJ2-1; D not certain. Trimming stripped 7 bases from V and 5 bases from J, with 16 bases between. The CDR3 covers 14 residues. Germline lookup yields CDR1 SGHRS and CDR2 YFSETQ. In DNA form, the CDR3 reads TGCGCCAGCCAGCAGCTTGTGGTAGACAATGAGCAGTTCTTC. Protein product: CASQQLVVDNEQFF. The entire variable domain, with the rest obtained from reference TRBV5-1 and TRBJ2-1, is as follows: KAGVTQTPRYLIKTRGQQVTLSCSPISGHRSVSWYQQTPGQGLQFLFEYFSETQRNKGNFPGRFSGRQFSNSRSEMNVSTLELGDSALYLCASQQLVVDNEQFFGPGTRLTVL.

This clone was counted only a few times. The gene calls are TRBV6-2 or TRBV6-3 and TRBJ1-5; D is ambiguous. V was shortened by 6 bases and J by 9 bases, with 18 bases between the two germline ends. The CDR3 covers 14 residues. Germline CDR1 reads MNHEY; CDR2 reads SVGEGT. The CDR3 loop reads CASRRAIDQTPQHF. Written as DNA, the CDR3 is TGTGCCAGCAGGAGGGCGATCGATCAAACGCCCCAGCATTTT.

By frequency in the sample, this clone is medium-sized. The chain joins TRBV9 to TRBJ1-4; the D gene is possibly TRBD1 (5 bases). Germline assignment: CDR1 SGDLS and CDR2 YYNGEE. This CDR3 has 14 amino acids. V was cut by 5 bases and J by 0 bases, with 8 bases left in between. In DNA, the CDR3 is TGTGCCAGCAGTCGGACACCAACTAATGAAAAACTGTTTTTT. It encodes CASSRTPTNEKLFF.

V is TRBV30 and J is TRBJ1-1; no clear D gene. The CDR3 consists of 11 residues. Germline V gives CDR1 GTSNPN, CDR2 SVGIG (reference sequence). The V and J ends lost 0 bases and 7 bases respectively, with 6 bases between them. The CDR3 nucleotides are TGTGCCTGGAGTGTCTCACTTGAAGCTTTCTTT. Translation gives CAWSVSLEAFF.

This clone has at least ten counts. The chain joins TRBV7-3 to TRBJ1-3; the match to TRBD1 covers 11 bases. CDR1 is SGHTA and CDR2 is FQGTGA in the germline V gene. The CDR3 loop spans 14 amino acids. The trim removed 4 bases at V and 7 bases at J, leaving 3 bases unmatched. The CDR3 reads CASSSRTGGNTIYF. The CDR3 nucleotides read TGTGCCAGCAGCTCCCGGACAGGGGGCAACACCATATATTTT.

This chain joins TRBV15 and TRBJ1-4; 10 bases map to TRBD1. J gave up 7 bases and V 0 bases, and 5 bases lay outside the gene matches. The CDR3 length is 16 residues. Germline V gene data show CDR1 as LNHNV and CDR2 as YYDKDF (reference sequence). The CDR3 sequence is CATSRDRGTGVEKLFF. The CDR3 DNA reads TGTGCCACCAGCAGAGATCGGGGGACAGGGGTTGAAAAACTGTTTTTT.

At least ten counts were recorded for this clone. The chain combines TRBV12-3 or TRBV12-4 with TRBJ2-7; TRBD2 might be the D (6 bases). Deletions cut 6 bases from V and 0 bases from J, with 12 bases between. The CDR3 extends over 14 amino acids. CDR3: CASRRDSSSYEQYF. The CDR3 region has the DNA TGTGCCAGCAGAAGGGACTCCAGCTCCTACGAGCAGTACTTC.

This clone was counted once. This rearrangement joins TRBV15 to TRBJ1-5; 9 bases map to TRBD1. This CDR3 has 15 amino acids. Germline V gene lookup returns CDR1 LNHNV and CDR2 YYDKDF (reference sequence). Trimming removed 5 bases from V and 7 bases from J; junction bases left unmatched: 9. The CDR3 here is CATSGTGTGKQPQHF. The CDR3 bases are TGTGCCACCAGCGGGACCGGGACAGGGAAACAGCCCCAGCATTTT.

This clone was observed at least ten times. This chain uses TRBV5-1 with TRBJ1-1; D is uncertain. The germline gives CDR1 SGHRS, CDR2 YFSETQ. This CDR3 region has 12 residues. V lost 6 bases, J lost 1 base, and 7 bases lay in between. The CDR3 loop reads CASIGANTEAFF. The CDR3 nucleotides are TGCGCCAGCATCGGAGCGAACACTGAAGCTTTCTTT.

V usage is TRBV11-2 and J usage is TRBJ2-7, with D hard to call. The CDR3 has 14 amino acids. Trimming stripped 2 bases from V and 0 bases from J, with 8 bases between. Germline lookup yields CDR1 SGHAT and CDR2 FQNNGV. The CDR3 region has the DNA TGTGCCAGCAGCTTAATGTCTGCCTCCTACGAGCAGTACTTC. Translating gives CASSLMSASYEQYF.

The CDR3 region has the DNA TGCGCCAGCAGCTTGGAACAGTTATCTCGCACAGATACGCAGTATTTT. Amino acids: CASSLEQLSRTDTQYF. The V gene is TRBV5-1, the J gene TRBJ2-3; no firm D call. CDR1 is SGHRS and CDR2 is YFSETQ in the germline V gene. This CDR3 comprises 16 residues. V was cut by 0 bases and J by 1 base, with 12 bases left in between.

This clone is labeled as medium-sized. V and J are TRBV24-1 and TRBJ2-3; 10 bases line up with TRBD2. The CDR3 runs to 15 residues. Germline CDR1 reads KGHDR; CDR2 reads SFDVKD. V shed 5 bases, J shed 3 bases, and the junction held 4 bases outside the gene matches. Here the CDR3 reads CATSAASGRTDTQYF. The CDR3 coding sequence is TGTGCCACCAGTGCGGCTAGCGGGAGAACAGATACGCAGTATTTT.

In its sample, this clone is medium-sized (0.01 to 0.1%). Other DNA sequences in the sample encode the same CDR3. As DNA, the CDR3 is TGCAGTGCTAGCTCCGGGCATTCACCCCTCCACTTT. Translation gives CSASSGHSPLHF. V and J are TRBV20-1 and TRBJ1-6; the D is unclear. Looked up from germline, CDR1 is DFQATT and CDR2 is SNEGSKA (reference sequence). CDR3 size: 12 residues. The V end lost 3 bases, the J end lost 8 bases, and 8 bases lay between the germline ends.

This clone was recorded many times. V and J are TRBV18 and TRBJ2-6; D is uncertain. The CDR3 sequence is 15 residues long. Trimming removed 2 bases from V and 0 bases from J, with 5 bases in between. CDR1 is KGHSH and CDR2 is LQKENI in the germline V gene. The DNA for the CDR3 is TGTGCCAGCTCACCATCGAGCTCTGGGGCCAACGTCCTGACTTTC. It translates to CASSPSSSGANVLTF.

This sequence joins TRBV12-3 or TRBV12-4 and TRBJ1-1; 9 bases are shared with TRBD1. V trimming: 2 bases; J trimming: 6 bases; junction bases outside the gene matches: 4. CDR3 length equals 14 residues. The CDR3 DNA sequence: TGTGCCAGCAGTTTAACAGGGGGCAGGGCTGAAGCTTTCTTT. It yields the protein CASSLTGGRAEAFF.

CDR3 coding DNA: TGTGCCACCAGTGGCGTGAGCTTCGATACGCAGTATTTT. Residues: CATSGVSFDTQYF. V gene TRBV24-1 combines with J gene TRBJ2-3; D gene ambiguous. The V gene lost 5 bases and the J gene lost 6 bases, with 11 bases spanning the gap. This CDR3 has 13 amino acids. Germline values: CDR1 KGHDR, CDR2 SFDVKD.

The CDR3 nucleotides are TGTGCCAGCAGTCCCGGGCGGGAGAATTCACCCCTCCACTTT. Translation: CASSPGRENSPLHF. The V and J genes are TRBV6-4 and TRBJ1-6; no clear D gene. CDR3 length: 14 residues. The germline gives CDR1 MRHNA, CDR2 SNTAGT. The V and J ends lost 5 bases and 7 bases respectively, with 12 bases between them.

This clone appeared a few times. The chain employs TRBV20-1 and TRBJ1-2; 7 bases line up with TRBD1. Germline V gives CDR1 DFQATT, CDR2 SNEGSKA (reference sequence). V shed 3 bases and J 6 bases; nucleotides not matched to a gene: 1. The CDR3 is 11 residues long. The CDR3 spells CSARTGNGYTF. CDR3 coding DNA: TGCAGTGCTAGGACAGGGAATGGCTACACCTTC.